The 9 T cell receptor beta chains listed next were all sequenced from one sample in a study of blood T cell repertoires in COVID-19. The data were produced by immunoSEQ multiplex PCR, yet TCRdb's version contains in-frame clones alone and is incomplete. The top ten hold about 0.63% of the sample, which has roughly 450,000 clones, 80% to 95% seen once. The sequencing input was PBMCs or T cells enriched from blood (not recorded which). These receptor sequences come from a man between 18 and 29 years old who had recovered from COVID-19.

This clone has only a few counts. CDR3 DNA sequence: TGTGCCAGCAGCCGGACTAGCGGGAGTATTAGTGAGCAGTTCTTC. It is translated as CASSRTSGSISEQFF. V gene TRBV27 combines with J gene TRBJ2-1; 13 bases are a match to TRBD2. The CDR3 is made up of 15 amino acids. V shed 6 bases and J 9 bases; nucleotides not matched to a gene: 8. The germline V gene has CDR1 MNHEY and CDR2 SMNVEV (reference sequence).

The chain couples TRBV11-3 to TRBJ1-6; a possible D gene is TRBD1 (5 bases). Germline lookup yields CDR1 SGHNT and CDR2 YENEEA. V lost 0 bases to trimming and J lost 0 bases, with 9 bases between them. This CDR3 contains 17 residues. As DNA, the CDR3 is TGTGCCAGCAGCTTAGATCGGGGGAGCTCCTATAATTCACCCCTCCACTTT. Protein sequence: CASSLDRGSSYNSPLHF.

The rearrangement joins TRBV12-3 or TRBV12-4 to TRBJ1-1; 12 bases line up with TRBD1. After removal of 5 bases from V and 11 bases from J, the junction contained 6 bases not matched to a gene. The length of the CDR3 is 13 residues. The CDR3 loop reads CASSAGTGGRAFF. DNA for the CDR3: TGTGCCAGCAGTGCAGGGACAGGGGGCCGGGCTTTCTTT.

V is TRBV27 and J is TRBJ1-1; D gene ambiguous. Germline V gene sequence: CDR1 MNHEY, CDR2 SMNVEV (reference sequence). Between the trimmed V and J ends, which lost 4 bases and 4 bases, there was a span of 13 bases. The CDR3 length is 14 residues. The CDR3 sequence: CASSSSRGITEAFF. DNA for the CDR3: TGTGCCAGCAGTTCTTCTCGAGGGATCACTGAAGCTTTCTTT.

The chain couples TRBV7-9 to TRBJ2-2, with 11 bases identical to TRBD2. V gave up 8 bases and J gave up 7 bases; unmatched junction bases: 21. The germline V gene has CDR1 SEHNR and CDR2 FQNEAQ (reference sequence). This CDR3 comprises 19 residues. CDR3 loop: CASYKTSRPTSGNFGELFF. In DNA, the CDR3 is TGTGCCAGCTATAAAACCTCACGACCGACTAGCGGGAACTTCGGGGAGCTGTTTTTT. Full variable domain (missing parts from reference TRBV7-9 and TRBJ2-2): DTGVSQNPRHKITKRGQNVTFRCDPISEHNRLYWYRQTLGQGPEFLTYFQNEAQLEKSRLLSDRFSAERPKGSFSTLEIQRTEQGDSAMYLCASYKTSRPTSGNFGELFFGEGSRLTVL.

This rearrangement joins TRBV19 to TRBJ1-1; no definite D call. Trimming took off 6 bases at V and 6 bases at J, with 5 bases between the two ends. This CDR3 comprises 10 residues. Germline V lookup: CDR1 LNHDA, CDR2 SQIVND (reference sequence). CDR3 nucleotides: TGTGCCAGTAGGAGCGCTGAAGCTTTCTTT. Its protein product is CASRSAEAFF.

CDR3 DNA sequence: TGTGCCACCAGCAGAGATACGGGGAACACTGAAGCTTTCTTT. This sequence encodes CATSRDTGNTEAFF. The chain employs TRBV15 and TRBJ1-1; D remains ambiguous. The V gene lost 0 bases and the J gene lost 1 base, with 6 bases spanning the gap. CDR3 length: 14 residues. Germline CDR1 LNHNV, CDR2 YYDKDF (reference sequence).

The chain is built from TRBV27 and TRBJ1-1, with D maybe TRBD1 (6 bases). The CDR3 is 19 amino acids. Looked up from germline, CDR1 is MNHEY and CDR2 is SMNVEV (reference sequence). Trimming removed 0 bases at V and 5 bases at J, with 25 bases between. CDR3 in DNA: TGTGCCAGCAGTTTATCTTCTGGGAGTTCCCGGGCAGGGGTGACTGAAGCTTTCTTT. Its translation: CASSLSSGSSRAGVTEAFF.

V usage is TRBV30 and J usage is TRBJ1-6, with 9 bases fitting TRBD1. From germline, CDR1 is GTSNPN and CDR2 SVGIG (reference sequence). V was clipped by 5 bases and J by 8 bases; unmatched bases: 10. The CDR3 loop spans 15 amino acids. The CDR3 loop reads CAWLSRDRDYSPLHF. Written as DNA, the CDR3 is TGTGCCTGGCTCTCCCGGGACAGGGATTATTCACCCCTCCACTTT. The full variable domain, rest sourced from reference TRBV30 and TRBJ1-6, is SQTIHQWPATLVQPVGSPLSLECTVEGTSNPNLYWYRQAAGRGLQLLFYSVGIGQISSEVPQNLSASRPQDRQFILSSKKLLLSDSGFYLCAWLSRDRDYSPLHFGNGTRLTVT.